This passage covers 31 T cell receptor beta chains from one sample sequenced in a study of blood T cell repertoires in COVID-19. Using immunoSEQ multiplex PCR, the repertoire was profiled, and TCRdb retains in-frame clones only, with some absent. Of about 130,000 clones listed, 84% are singletons. The specimen sequenced was peripheral blood. These receptor sequences come from a man aged 55 to 70 with acute or convalescent COVID-19.

The chain joins TRBV5-1 to TRBJ2-2; tentatively, D is TRBD1 (5 bases). The CDR3 is 16 residues long. Germline assignment: CDR1 SGHRS and CDR2 YFSETQ. Trimming left V 4 bases short and J 4 bases short, with 17 bases between. The CDR3 region is CASSPRADTFTGELFF. The CDR3 coding sequence is TGCGCCAGCAGCCCCAGGGCCGACACATTCACCGGGGAGCTGTTTTTT.

The CDR3 here is CASGLAGLYNQPQHF. The CDR3 DNA reads TGTGCTAGTGGTTTGGCGGGATTATATAATCAGCCCCAGCATTTT. The chain has TRBV12-5 and TRBJ1-5; D gene unclear. CDR3 size: 15 residues. Trimming left V 1 base short and J 4 bases short, with 11 bases between. Germline lookup yields CDR1 LGHNT and CDR2 FRNRAP.

The chain links TRBV9 to TRBJ1-1; D not resolved. CDR1 is SGDLS, CDR2 YYNGEE, per germline. The germline V and J ends were trimmed by 0 bases and 1 base, with 13 bases remaining between them. The CDR3 runs to 16 residues. CDR3 nucleotide sequence: TGTGCCAGCAGCGTAGTCTCAGGTTTGGGGAACACTGAAGCTTTCTTT. Encoded protein: CASSVVSGLGNTEAFF. Drawing the rest from reference TRBV9 and TRBJ1-1, the complete variable domain is DSGVTQTPKHLITATGQRVTLRCSPRSGDLSVYWYQQSLDQGLQFLIQYYNGEERAKGNILERFSAQQFPDLHSELNLSSLELGDSALYFCASSVVSGLGNTEAFFGQGTRLTVV.

This sequence joins TRBV4-1 and TRBJ1-2; 10 nucleotides agree with TRBD1. V was clipped by 1 base and J by 5 bases; unmatched bases: 7. Germline V lookup: CDR1 MGHRA, CDR2 YSYEKL. The CDR3 runs 16 residues. CDR3 sequence reads: CASSQAGQGGLYGYTF. The CDR3 region has the DNA TGCGCCAGCAGCCAAGCAGGACAGGGGGGTCTTTATGGCTACACCTTC.

This clone was found once. The chain has TRBV4-2 and TRBJ2-1, with 8 bases aligning to TRBD2. CDR3 length: 14 amino acids. Germline lookup yields CDR1 LGHNA and CDR2 YNFKEQ. With V trimmed by 5 bases and J by 4 bases, 4 bases remained unmatched. The CDR3 nucleotides are TGTGCCAGCAGCGGGGTAGCGGGGTACAATGAGCAGTTCTTC. This codes for CASSGVAGYNEQFF.

V and J are TRBV6-1 and TRBJ2-1, with TRBD2 identical over 8 bases. The CDR3 extends over 17 amino acids. Unmatched junction bases numbered 7, after V lost 2 bases and J lost 1 base. CDR1 is MNHNS and CDR2 is SASEGT in the germline V gene. The CDR3 coding sequence is TGTGCCAGCAGTGAAAGGATAGCGGGATATTCCTACAATGAGCAGTTCTTC. It translates to CASSERIAGYSYNEQFF.

The chain carries TRBV9 and TRBJ2-3; D remains unclear. The length of the CDR3 is 15 residues. The V gene lost 4 bases and the J gene lost 0 bases, with 12 bases spanning the gap. Per germline, CDR1 SGDLS and CDR2 YYNGEE. DNA of the CDR3: TGTGCCAGCAGCCTACGGTTTCTTAGCACAGATACGCAGTATTTT. This gives the protein CASSLRFLSTDTQYF.

This chain joins TRBV11-2 and TRBJ1-3, with 8 nucleotides matching TRBD1. V dropped 5 bases and J dropped 7; count of bases not matched to a gene: 13. Germline V gene lookup returns CDR1 SGHAT and CDR2 FQNNGV. This CDR3 comprises 16 residues. In nucleotides, the CDR3 is TGTGCCAGCAGCCCCCCGGACAGGGAAATTCGGAACACCATATATTTT. Translating gives CASSPPDREIRNTIYF.

The V and J genes are TRBV2 and TRBJ2-2; D not resolved. V lost 0 bases, J lost 4 bases, and 9 bases lay in between. Germline V CDR1 and CDR2: SNHLY, FYNNEI. The CDR3 covers 15 residues. In DNA, the CDR3 is TGTGCCAGCAGTGAAGCGCCCGGTATCACCGGGGAGCTGTTTTTT. The encoded protein is CASSEAPGITGELFF.

Note on this clone: The identical CDR3 is also encoded by other nucleotide sequences in the sample. The chain has TRBV6-5 and TRBJ1-6, with TRBD1 identical over 7 bases. V dropped 6 bases and J dropped 7; count of bases not matched to a gene: 9. From germline, CDR1 is MNHEY and CDR2 SVGAGI. CDR3 size: 15 residues. CDR3 sequence: CASSREGARNSPLHF. The CDR3 DNA reads as TGTGCCAGCAGCAGAGAGGGGGCGCGAAATTCACCCCTCCACTTT.

The chain links TRBV30 to TRBJ2-5, with 9 bases identical to TRBD1. Germline V gene lookup returns CDR1 GTSNPN and CDR2 SVGIG (reference sequence). The CDR3 is 15 residues long. J was trimmed by 5 bases and V by 2 bases; bases with no gene match: 9. CDR3 bases: TGTGCCTGGAGTTCTCCGGGACAGGGAATCGAGACCCAGTACTTC. It translates to CAWSSPGQGIETQYF.

The genes are TRBV7-2 and TRBJ2-7; the D gene is possibly TRBD2 (5 bases). This CDR3 has 15 amino acids. Trimming pared 5 bases from V and 3 bases from J, leaving 17 bases between. Germline CDR1 SGHTA, CDR2 FQGNSA. The CDR3 here is CASSPRGGSGYEQYF. CDR3 DNA: TGTGCCAGCAGCCCGCGAGGAGGAAGCGGCTACGAGCAGTACTTC.

The chain has TRBV12-3 or TRBV12-4 and TRBJ2-2; D perhaps matches TRBD2 (6 bases). V lost 7 bases, J lost 7 bases, and 10 bases lay in between. The CDR3 spans 12 residues. The CDR3 region has the DNA TGTGCCAGCAACTGGGGGGTCGGGGAGCTGTTTTTT. Amino acid sequence: CASNWGVGELFF.

This chain links TRBV6-5 with TRBJ2-6; no reliable D call. CDR1 MNHEY and CDR2 SVGAGI come from the germline V gene. Trimming removed 2 bases at V and 2 bases at J, with 10 bases between. The CDR3 runs to 16 residues. CDR3 sequence reads: CASSYGDSPGANVLTF. For the CDR3, the DNA is TGTGCCAGCAGTTACGGAGACTCCCCTGGGGCCAACGTCCTGACTTTC.

The J gene is TRBJ2-7, the V gene TRBV3-1 (or the pseudogene TRBV3-2), with 13 bases identical to TRBD2. Trimming cost V 1 base and J 2 bases; bases outside gene matches: 5. CDR1 LGHDT and CDR2 YNNKEL come from the germline V gene (reference sequence). The length of the CDR3 is 17 residues. CDR3 nucleotide sequence: TGTGCCAGCAGCCAAGTTTCACTAGCGGGAGGGCCCTACGAGCAGTACTTC. This codes for CASSQVSLAGGPYEQYF.

The gene calls are TRBV11-2 and TRBJ2-2; D is possibly TRBD1 (6 bases). Trimming pared 5 bases from V and 5 bases from J, leaving 12 bases between. CDR1 and CDR2 (germline): SGHAT, FQNNGV. The length of the CDR3 is 14 residues. CDR3 nucleotide sequence: TGTGCCAGCAGCCCCCCAGGGACAACCGGGGAGCTGTTTTTT. Protein product: CASSPPGTTGELFF.

The chain combines TRBV6-1 with TRBJ2-5, with 8 positions matching TRBD1. Germline lookup yields CDR1 MNHNS and CDR2 SASEGT. This CDR3 region has 19 residues. V lost 4 bases and J lost 3; bases outside the gene matches: 19. CDR3 amino acids: CASSAPSQLGQGAKETQYF. In DNA, the CDR3 is TGTGCCAGCAGTGCCCCGTCTCAGTTGGGGCAGGGGGCCAAAGAGACCCAGTACTTC.

This clone was found a few times. This sequence joins TRBV30 and TRBJ1-2, with D perhaps TRBD1 (5 bases). This CDR3 has 14 amino acids. Germline V gene data show CDR1 as GTSNPN and CDR2 as SVGIG (reference sequence). The V gene lost 3 bases and the J gene lost 7 bases, with 18 bases spanning the gap. CDR3 in DNA: TGTGCCTGGAGCCTCTCAGACAGATGGAGTGGCTACACCTTC. Its translation is CAWSLSDRWSGYTF.

This chain connects TRBV7-2 to TRBJ1-1; 7 bases match TRBD1. From germline, CDR1 is SGHTA and CDR2 FQGNSA. The CDR3 length is 16 residues. Trimming took 4 bases from V and 1 from J; bases not matched to a gene: 9. CDR3 amino acids: CASSSTGTVKNTEAFF. CDR3 bases: TGTGCCAGCAGCTCTACCGGGACAGTTAAGAACACTGAAGCTTTCTTT.

The V call is TRBV5-1, the J call TRBJ1-5, with D perhaps matching TRBD1 (5 bases). This CDR3 spans 15 amino acids. Germline V gene data show CDR1 as SGHRS and CDR2 as YFSETQ. Trimming removed 0 bases at V and 5 bases at J, with 12 bases between. As DNA, the CDR3 is TGCGCCAGCAGCTTGGGGCAGGGCGAGCATCAGCCCCAGCATTTT. Amino acid sequence: CASSLGQGEHQPQHF. Combining the CDR3 with reference TRBV5-1 and TRBJ1-5 gives the whole variable domain KAGVTQTPRYLIKTRGQQVTLSCSPISGHRSVSWYQQTPGQGLQFLFEYFSETQRNKGNFPGRFSGRQFSNSRSEMNVSTLELGDSALYLCASSLGQGEHQPQHFGDGTRLSIL.

The chain employs TRBV9 and TRBJ2-7; the D gene is possibly TRBD1 (5 bases). Germline loops: CDR1 SGDLS, CDR2 YYNGEE. The germline V and J ends were trimmed by 0 bases and 5 bases, with 15 bases remaining between them. This CDR3 has 15 amino acids. In DNA, the CDR3 is TGTGCCAGCAGCGTAGCGGGCCAGGGTGGCGACGAGCAGTACTTC. Its translation: CASSVAGQGGDEQYF.

This clone has only a few counts. The V and J genes are TRBV7-9 and TRBJ1-6; perhaps TRBD1 as D (6 bases). The V end was cut by 5 bases, the J end by 7 bases, with 15 bases between. CDR3 length equals 15 residues. Germline values: CDR1 SEHNR, CDR2 FQNEAQ (reference sequence). The CDR3 is CASSIWTAANSPLHF. Written as DNA, the CDR3 is TGTGCCAGCAGCATATGGACAGCCGCAAATTCACCCCTCCACTTT.

A few counts support this clone. The chain is built from TRBV20-1 and TRBJ1-5; 7 nucleotides agree with TRBD1. The CDR3 runs to 16 residues. The germline CDR1 and CDR2 sequences are DFQATT and SNEGSKA (reference sequence). Losses at the gene ends were 3 bases for V and 1 base for J; bases not matched to a gene: 9. The CDR3 spells CSASLQGVGSNQPQHF. CDR3 coding DNA: TGCAGTGCTAGTCTCCAGGGGGTGGGGAGCAATCAGCCCCAGCATTTT.

The rearrangement uses TRBV30 and TRBJ1-2; tentative D call: TRBD1 (6 bases). Germline CDR1 reads GTSNPN; CDR2 reads SVGIG (reference sequence). There are 13 residues in the CDR3. Between the trimmed V and J ends, which lost 1 base and 4 bases, there was a span of 10 bases. CDR3 in amino acids: CAWSATGLYGYTF. CDR3 coding DNA: TGTGCCTGGAGTGCGACAGGCCTCTATGGCTACACCTTC.

The V and J genes are TRBV4-1 and TRBJ2-7, with 7 bases identical to TRBD1. V trimming: 0 bases; J trimming: 4 bases; junction bases outside the gene matches: 6. The CDR3 spans 15 residues. Looked up from germline, CDR1 is MGHRA and CDR2 is YSYEKL. The CDR3 sequence is CASSQEGRQGYEQYF. The CDR3 region has the DNA TGCGCCAGCAGCCAAGAAGGGAGACAGGGTTACGAGCAGTACTTC.

This clone was seen a single time. The rearrangement joins TRBV25-1 to TRBJ2-4; perhaps TRBD1 as D (5 bases). CDR3 length: 16 amino acids. V gave up 5 bases and J gave up 6 bases, with 20 bases separating them. Germline-derived CDR1 and CDR2 are MGHDK and SYGVNS. The CDR3 DNA sequence: TGTGCCAGCAGTCCCTATGAGGCAGGACAAACAAACATTCAGTACTTC. It yields the protein CASSPYEAGQTNIQYF.

The chain recombines TRBV5-4 with TRBJ2-3, with 7 bases matching TRBD2. V lost 3 bases, J lost 5 bases, and 9 bases stayed unmatched. CDR1 is SGHNT and CDR2 is YYREEE in the germline V gene (reference sequence). There are 15 residues in the CDR3. CDR3 in DNA: TGTGCCAGCAGCTGGGGGGGAAGCTCGGGAGATACGCAGTATTTT. This encodes CASSWGGSSGDTQYF.

The chain carries TRBV27 and TRBJ1-1; TRBD1 is a possible D gene (5 bases). This CDR3 has 15 amino acids. Deletions cut 4 bases from V and 4 bases from J, with 16 bases between. Per germline, CDR1 MNHEY and CDR2 SMNVEV (reference sequence). The CDR3 region has the DNA TGTGCCAGCAGTTCGCGGGGACCCCGGGGCACTGAAGCTTTCTTT. As protein: CASSSRGPRGTEAFF.

The chain joins TRBV3-1 (or the pseudogene TRBV3-2) to TRBJ1-2, with D unresolved. The V gene lost 1 base and the J gene lost 0 bases, with 6 bases spanning the gap. Germline values: CDR1 LGHDT, CDR2 YNNKEL (reference sequence). This CDR3 spans 14 amino acids. CDR3 in amino acids: CASSQAGPNYGYTF. Written as DNA, the CDR3 is TGTGCCAGCAGCCAAGCAGGTCCTAACTATGGCTACACCTTC.

The chain has TRBV5-1 and TRBJ1-4; 7 bases map to TRBD1. There are 15 residues in the CDR3. Germline CDR1 reads SGHRS; CDR2 reads YFSETQ. The V segment lost 4 bases and the J segment 8 bases; nucleotides outside the gene matches: 11. The CDR3 loop is CASSTAGGWDEKLFF. Here the CDR3 DNA reads TGCGCCAGCAGCACCGCAGGGGGATGGGACGAAAAACTGTTTTTT.

A note on this clone: At the DNA level, this CDR3 is encoded by other sequences in the same sample as well. V usage is TRBV7-8 and J usage is TRBJ2-5; 8 nucleotides line up with TRBD1. This CDR3 region has 15 residues. Per the germline V gene, CDR1 is SGHVS and CDR2 is FQNEAQ. V was clipped by 1 base and J by 1 base; unmatched bases: 2. The CDR3 DNA follows: TGTGCCAGCAGCTTAGTTACAGGGGGCCAAGAGACCCAGTACTTC. It specifies CASSLVTGGQETQYF. Based on the CDR3 plus reference TRBV7-8 and TRBJ2-5, the full variable domain is GAGVSQSPRYKVAKRGQDVALRCDPISGHVSLFWYQQALGQGPEFLTYFQNEAQLDKSGLPSDRFFAERPEGSVSTLKIQRTQQEDSAVYLCASSLVTGGQETQYFGPGTRLLVL.